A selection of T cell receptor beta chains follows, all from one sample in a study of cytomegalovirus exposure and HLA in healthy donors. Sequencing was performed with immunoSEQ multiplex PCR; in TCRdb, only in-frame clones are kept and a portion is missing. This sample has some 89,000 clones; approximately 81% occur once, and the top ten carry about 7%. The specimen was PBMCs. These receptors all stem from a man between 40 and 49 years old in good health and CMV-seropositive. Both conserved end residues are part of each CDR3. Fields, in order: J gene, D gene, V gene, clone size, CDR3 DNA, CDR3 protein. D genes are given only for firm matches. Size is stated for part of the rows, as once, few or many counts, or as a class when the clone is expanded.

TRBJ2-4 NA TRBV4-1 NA TGCGCCAGCAGCCCCCCCCTAGCTTCCAAAAACATTCAGTACTTC CASSPPLASKNIQYF
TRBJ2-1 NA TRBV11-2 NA TGTGCCAGCAGCTTAGTCAGGGCGAGCTCCTACAATGAGCAGTTCTTC CASSLVRASSYNEQFF
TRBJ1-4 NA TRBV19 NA TGTGCCAGCACTGACAGACCAAATGAAAAACTGTTTTTT CASTDRPNEKLFF
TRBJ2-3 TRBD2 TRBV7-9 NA TGTGCCAGCAGCCCTATCGCGGGGGGAAGCACAGATACGCAGTATTTT CASSPIAGGSTDTQYF
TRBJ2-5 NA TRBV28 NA TGTGCCAGCAGGAGGTTCGGAGAGACCCAGTACTTC CASRRFGETQYF
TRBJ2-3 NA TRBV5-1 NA TGCGCCAGCAGCGTGCGGGGAGCATCAGATACGCAGTATTTT CASSVRGASDTQYF
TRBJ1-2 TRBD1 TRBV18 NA TGTGCCAGCTCACCTCCGGGACAGTGTGGCTACACCTTC CASSPPGQCGYTF
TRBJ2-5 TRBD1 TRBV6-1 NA TGTGCCAGCAGTAGGACAGGATTCATAGAGACCCAGTACTTC CASSRTGFIETQYF
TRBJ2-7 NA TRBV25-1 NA TGTGCCAGCAGTGTCACTAGCTACGAGCAGTACTTC CASSVTSYEQYF
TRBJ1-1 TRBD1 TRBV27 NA TGTGCCAGCAGTCTCGGGACAGGGGGGAAGAACACTGAAGCTTTCTTT CASSLGTGGKNTEAFF
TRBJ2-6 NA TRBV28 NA TGTGCCAGCAGTTTGTGGGAGTCTGGGGCCAACGTCCTGACTTTC CASSLWESGANVLTF
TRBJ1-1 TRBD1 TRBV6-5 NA TGTGCCAGCAGGCAGGGGGCGCCGAACACTGAAGCTTTCTTT CASRQGAPNTEAFF
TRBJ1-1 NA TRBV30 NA TGTGCCTGGAGTGCCGACACAGATTCAGCTTTCTTT CAWSADTDSAFF
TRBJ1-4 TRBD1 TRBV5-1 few TGCGCCAGCAGCCCCCGACAGGGTGGTGAAAAACTGTTTTTT CASSPRQGGEKLFF
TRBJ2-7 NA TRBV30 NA TGTGCCTGGACCCCTGTATCCTCCTACGAGCAGTACTTC CAWTPVSSYEQYF
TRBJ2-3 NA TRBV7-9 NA TGTGCCAGCAGTTCGGGTAACTGGGGCGCCTCAGATACGCAGTATTTT CASSSGNWGASDTQYF
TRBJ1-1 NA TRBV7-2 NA TGTGCCAGCAGCTACACCTTGAACACTGAAGCTTTCTTT CASSYTLNTEAFF
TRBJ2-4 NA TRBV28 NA TGTGCCAGCAGTTCGGCAGGGGGGAAAAACATTCAGTACTTC CASSSAGGKNIQYF
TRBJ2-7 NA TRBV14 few TGTGCCAGCAGCCAAGCTTCTCGGTTGGCCTACGAGCAGTACTTC CASSQASRLAYEQYF
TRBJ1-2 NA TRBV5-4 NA TGTGCCAGCAGCTTGGTCCCGGGTGTCTATGGCTACACCTTC CASSLVPGVYGYTF
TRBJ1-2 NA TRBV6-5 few TGTGCCAGCAGGGAGCGCAGGGATCCCATCTATGGCTACACCTTC CASRERRDPIYGYTF
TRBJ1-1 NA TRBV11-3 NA TGTGCCAGCAGCCCGAACAGGGAGTATACCTTCTTT CASSPNREYTFF
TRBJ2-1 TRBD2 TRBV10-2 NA TGCGCCAGCGGTCCGGGACTAGCGAAGGGTGAGCAGTTCTTC CASGPGLAKGEQFF
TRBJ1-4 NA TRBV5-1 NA TGCGCCAGCAGCCCGCAGGGGCGGAGTGAAAAACTGTTTTTT CASSPQGRSEKLFF
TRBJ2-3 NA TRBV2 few TGTGCCAGCACCCAAGAACAGGGAAGGGGGGGCGATACGCAGTATTTT CASTQEQGRGGDTQYF
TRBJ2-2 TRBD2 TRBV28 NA TGTGCCAGCAGTTTATGGCCCCTCGGGGGAGCGGGGGAAGAGCTGTTTTTT CASSLWPLGGAGEELFF
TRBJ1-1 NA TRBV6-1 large TGTGCCAGCAGTGAACAGGGGAACACTGAAGCTTTCTTT CASSEQGNTEAFF
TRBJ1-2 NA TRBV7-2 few TGTGCCAGCAGCTTAGGCGGCGGAGGCTACACCTTC CASSLGGGGYTF
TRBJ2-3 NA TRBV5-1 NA TGCGCCAGCAGCACGGACAAAGGGAGCACAGATACGCAGTATTTT CASSTDKGSTDTQYF
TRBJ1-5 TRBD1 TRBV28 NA TGTGCCAGCACCAGAGGGGGCGTAAGAAATCAGCCCCAGCATTTT CASTRGGVRNQPQHF
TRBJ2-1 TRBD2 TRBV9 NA TGTGCCAGCAGCGTATCGCCTAGCGGGGGGGCCTACAATGAGCAGTTCTTC CASSVSPSGGAYNEQFF